What follows are 10 T cell receptor beta chains derived from one specimen sequenced in a study of blood T cells in healthy people across ages. The use of a sample-barcoded 5' primer and a J-beta primer mix characterized a second PCR of about 7 to 12 cycles. In TCRdb, the 5' RACE reads were re-called with MiXCR into one record per CDR3 protein. The sample contains roughly 800,000 distinct CDR3 sequences, 35% to 40% of which appear only once. Sequenced sample: blood. Every receptor here comes from a man between 18 and 35 years old in good health.

This clonotype was seen a handful of times. The rearrangement uses TRBV20-1 and TRBJ2-3; 12 bases map to TRBD2. The trim removed 3 bases at V and 0 bases at J, leaving 7 bases unmatched. CDR3 size: 17 residues. CDR1 DFQATT and CDR2 SNEGSKA come from the germline V gene (reference sequence). This chain's CDR3 is CSARTSGGVPSTDTQYF. CDR3 coding DNA: TGCAGTGCTAGGACTAGCGGGGGTGTTCCTAGCACAGATACGCAGTATTTT.

The chain carries TRBV18 and TRBJ2-1, with D tentatively TRBD2 (5 bases). The CDR3 totals 14 residues. The germline CDR1 and CDR2 sequences are KGHSH and LQKENI. Trimming left V 1 base short and J 6 bases short, with 10 bases between. CDR3 sequence: CASSPQAGGNEQFF. The CDR3 bases are TGTGCCAGCTCACCACAGGCAGGAGGCAATGAGCAGTTCTTC.

A few counts support this clonotype. The rearrangement joins TRBV29-1 to TRBJ1-1; D is uncertain. There are 13 residues in the CDR3. Germline CDR1 is SQVTM and CDR2 is ANQGSEA. The germline V and J ends were trimmed by 7 bases and 1 base, with 13 bases remaining between them. The CDR3 is CSAVRHENTEAFF. Written as DNA, the CDR3 is TGCAGCGCCGTTAGGCACGAGAACACTGAAGCTTTCTTT.

The chain carries TRBV18 and TRBJ1-2; TRBD1 aligns across 10 bases. CDR1 is KGHSH, CDR2 LQKENI, per germline. The CDR3 runs 19 residues. V shed 3 bases and J 5 bases; nucleotides not matched to a gene: 18. The CDR3 protein is CASSPQSTGGSPRTYGYTF. CDR3 nucleotide sequence: TGTGCCAGCTCACCCCAGTCGACAGGGGGCTCCCCCCGGACTTATGGCTACACCTTC.

V and J are TRBV5-5 and TRBJ2-3; 9 nucleotides match TRBD1. The CDR3 has 15 residues. J was trimmed by 6 bases and V by 4 bases; bases with no gene match: 9. Germline CDR1 and CDR2: SGHKS and YYEKEE (reference sequence). CDR3 sequence reads: CASSPEDRGRDTQYF. The CDR3 DNA follows: TGTGCCAGCAGCCCAGAGGACAGGGGAAGGGATACGCAGTATTTT.

The rearrangement joins TRBV2 to TRBJ1-5; D is possibly TRBD1 (6 bases). The germline V and J ends were trimmed by 6 bases and 3 bases, with 18 bases remaining between them. Germline-derived CDR1 and CDR2 are SNHLY and FYNNEI. The CDR3 is made up of 16 amino acids. The CDR3 here is CASRGAGRTANQPQHF. In nucleotides, the CDR3 is TGTGCCAGCAGGGGGGCCGGTCGGACAGCCAATCAGCCCCAGCATTTT.

CDR3 sequence (DNA): TGTGCCAGCAGCCGCCGGGGGGGGGGCAACTACGAGCAGTACTTC. Translated: CASSRRGGGNYEQYF. The chain has TRBV12-3 or TRBV12-4 and TRBJ2-7; TRBD2 aligns across 8 bases. Losses at the gene ends were 6 bases for V and 3 bases for J; bases not matched to a gene: 10. The CDR3 runs to 15 residues.

In its sample, this clonotype was seen a few times. The genes are TRBV6-2 or TRBV6-3 and TRBJ2-5; 13 nucleotides line up with TRBD2. Germline-derived CDR1 and CDR2 are MNHEY and SVGEGT. The CDR3 is 17 amino acids. V gave up 2 bases and J gave up 11 bases; unmatched junction bases: 14. The CDR3 protein is CASSYGAWGLAGNEQYF. The CDR3 DNA sequence: TGTGCCAGCAGTTACGGTGCTTGGGGACTAGCGGGGAATGAGCAGTACTTC.

The gene calls are TRBV7-9 and TRBJ1-1; the D gene is possibly TRBD1 (5 bases). The V and J ends lost 3 bases and 11 bases respectively, with 22 bases between them. Germline CDR1 and CDR2: SEHNR and FQNEAQ (reference sequence). This CDR3 has 15 amino acids. The CDR3 here is CASSFPVRQPGEAFF. The CDR3 DNA is TGTGCCAGCAGCTTCCCAGTGAGACAGCCCGGTGAGGCTTTCTTT.

This clonotype appeared many times. This chain joins TRBV2 and TRBJ2-7; TRBD1 matches at 11 bases. CDR3 size: 13 residues. The germline V gene has CDR1 SNHLY and CDR2 FYNNEI. V trimming: 7 bases; J trimming: 5 bases; junction bases outside the gene matches: 4. CDR3 region: CASTGQGGNEQYF. CDR3 in DNA: TGTGCCAGCACGGGACAGGGGGGTAACGAGCAGTACTTC.